The subject of this entry is one T cell receptor beta chain. The data originate from a study of blood T cell repertoires in COVID-19. Study in general: Sources were T cells, B-cell-depleted T cells, or PBMCs; the material itself was cDNA or gDNA.

Per the authors' pipeline: For nucleated cells, counts were estimated from reference gene primer amplification. Repertoires were generated with immunoSEQ multiplex PCR, while TCRdb's copy carries only in-frame clones and drops some. The V and J calls and the clone size are those of that table, but D and trimming were determined from the DNA. The sample has about 280,000 clones, roughly 85% seen once. Sequencing was performed on peripheral blood. The receptor's source is a woman in her 70s with acute or convalescent COVID-19.

The CDR3 DNA follows: TGTGCCAGCAGCCGGCGGCCGGAAAACACTGAAGCTTTCTTT. Amino acids: CASSRRPENTEAFF. This sequence joins TRBV7-9 and TRBJ1-1; D unresolved. Trimming stripped 5 bases from V and 2 bases from J, with 12 bases between. The CDR3 spans 14 residues. Germline V gene sequence: CDR1 SEHNR, CDR2 FQNEAQ (reference sequence).